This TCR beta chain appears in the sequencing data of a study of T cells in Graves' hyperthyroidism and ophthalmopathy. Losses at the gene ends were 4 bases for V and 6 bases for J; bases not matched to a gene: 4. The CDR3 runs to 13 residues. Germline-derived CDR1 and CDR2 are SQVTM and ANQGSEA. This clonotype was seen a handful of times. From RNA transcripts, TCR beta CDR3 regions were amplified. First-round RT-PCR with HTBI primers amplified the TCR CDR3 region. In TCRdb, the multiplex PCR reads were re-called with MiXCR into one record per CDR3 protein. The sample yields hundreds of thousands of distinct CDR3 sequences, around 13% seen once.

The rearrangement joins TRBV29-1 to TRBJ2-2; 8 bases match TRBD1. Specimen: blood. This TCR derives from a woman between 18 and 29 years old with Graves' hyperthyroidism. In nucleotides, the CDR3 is TGCAGCGTTGGGACAGGGAGATCCGGGGAGCTGTTTTTT. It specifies CSVGTGRSGELFF.